This T cell receptor beta chain was observed in a study of shared clonotypes between healthy human individuals. Across the whole study: The cohort comprised a couple of women and a few men. Their ages spanned 18 to 49 years.

Selected positively for CCR7 and CD45RO-negative, naive CD8 cells excluded terminally differentiated effector memory CD45RA+ cells. Splitting of each subset's genomic DNA was done evenly across several immunoSEQ plates. Assay used: immunoSEQ multiplex PCR; TCRdb lists only in-frame clones, some missing. This table holds roughly 2.1 million clones, more than 85% found once. Notes on this clone: Its antigen is currently unknown.

Findings of the study overall: Relative to their counterparts shared across all four donors, non-shared clonotypes exhibited diminished generation probabilities.

The CDR3 has 16 amino acids. Germline V gene lookup returns CDR1 MDHEN and CDR2 SYDVKM. The V and J ends lost 0 bases and 8 bases respectively, with 17 bases between them. The receptor's source is a man between 18 and 35 years old in good health. Some clones in this sample may be carry-over from other donors' samples. This chain joins TRBV28 and TRBJ2-1; D could derive from TRBD1 or TRBD2 (5 bases each). Specimen: naive CD8+ T cells from PBMCs. The CDR3 DNA reads as TGTGCCAGCAGTTTATGGATCGGGGCCGGTCGTGATGAGCAGTTCTTC. This codes for CASSLWIGAGRDEQFF.